This passage covers 25 T cell receptor beta chains from one sample sequenced in a study of human T cells and chemical hapten exposure. The time point was: patch test 2, 6 weeks after DPC sensitization. The treatment is: therapeutic diphenylcyclopropenone sensitization with weekly scalp DPC. TCRdb itself ran the RACE reads through MiXCR, one entry per CDR3 protein. Of about 78,000 distinct CDR3 sequences in the sample, 8.5% to 9% were seen once. Sample: whole blood, taken in connection with sensitization to the hapten diphenylcyclopropenone (DPC). These receptors originate from a woman aged 50 to 60 with alopecia areata. Some clones in this sample may be carry-over from other donors' samples.

The chain is built from TRBV2 and TRBJ2-7, with a weak D call TRBD2 (6 bases). CDR3 length: 14 residues. The V gene lost 7 bases and the J gene lost 4 bases, with 17 bases spanning the gap. The germline gives CDR1 SNHLY, CDR2 FYNNEI. Here the CDR3 reads CASTRSGTEYEQYF. Here the CDR3 DNA reads TGTGCCAGCACCCGATCCGGGACTGAGTACGAGCAGTACTTC.

This clonotype was detected many times. V and J are TRBV7-2 and TRBJ1-5, with 10 bases that match TRBD1. V was clipped by 5 bases and J by 7 bases; unmatched bases: 8. The CDR3 runs 15 residues. Germline loops: CDR1 SGHTA, CDR2 FQGNSA. This chain's CDR3 is CASSAQTGGGQPQHF. The CDR3 nucleotides are TGTGCCAGCAGCGCTCAGACAGGGGGCGGACAGCCCCAGCATTTT.

In this sample, this clonotype turned up a few times. V and J are TRBV21-1 and TRBJ2-5; the table assigns TRBD1, which was not confirmed against the DNA. TRBV21-1 is a listed pseudogene. The CDR3 loop spans 15 amino acids. The CDR3 coding sequence is TGTGCCAGCAGCAAAGGGGGACAGCACCAAGAGACCCAGTACTTC. Translated: CASSKGGQHQETQYF.

This clonotype has only a few counts. The chain recombines TRBV4-2 with TRBJ2-3; D call uncertain. Per the germline V gene, CDR1 is LGHNA and CDR2 is YNFKEQ. The length of the CDR3 is 16 residues. Trimming took off 1 base at V and 1 base at J, with 12 bases between the two ends. The CDR3 loop reads CASSQGATIGTDTQYF. CDR3 DNA: TGTGCCAGCAGCCAAGGAGCCACTATCGGCACAGATACGCAGTATTTT.

This chain links TRBV4-1 with TRBJ2-3, with 7 bases lining up with TRBD1. CDR1 is MGHRA, CDR2 YSYEKL, per germline. The V gene end was trimmed by 3 bases and the J gene end by 5 bases; junction bases not matched to a gene: 8. The CDR3 extends over 15 amino acids. CDR3 in amino acids: CASSHYLQGEDTQYF. The DNA for the CDR3 is TGCGCCAGCAGCCACTACCTTCAGGGGGAAGATACGCAGTATTTT.

This clonotype was found many times. The J gene is TRBJ1-1, the V gene TRBV29-1, with D maybe TRBD1 (5 bases). Germline V gene lookup returns CDR1 SQVTM and CDR2 ANQGSEA. This CDR3 has 14 residues. Deletions cut 7 bases from V and 5 bases from J, with 20 bases between. CDR3 sequence (DNA): TGCAGCGCCGGCAGGGCAGGGAGAGCAACTGAAGCTTTCTTT. Translated, it gives CSAGRAGRATEAFF. Variable domain in full (rest from reference TRBV29-1 and TRBJ1-1): SAVISQKPSRDICQRGTSLTIQCQVDSQVTMMFWYRQQPGQSLTLIATANQGSEATYESGFVIDKFPISRPNLTFSTLTVSNMSPEDSSIYLCSAGRAGRATEAFFGQGTRLTVV.

This clonotype was observed at least ten times. The rearrangement uses TRBV7-2 and TRBJ1-5; 8 bases are shared with TRBD1. The trim removed 3 bases at V and 4 bases at J, leaving 5 bases unmatched. The germline gives CDR1 SGHTA, CDR2 FQGNSA. The CDR3 length is 15 residues. CDR3 sequence: CASSLAGGGNQPQHF. CDR3 DNA sequence: TGTGCCAGCAGCTTGGCAGGGGGCGGTAATCAGCCCCAGCATTTT.

This clonotype has more than one count but fewer than ten. This chain connects TRBV7-8 to TRBJ1-6; tentatively, D is TRBD1 (5 bases). From germline, CDR1 is SGHVS and CDR2 FQNEAQ. There are 15 residues in the CDR3. V was shortened by 2 bases and J by 7 bases, with 12 bases between the two germline ends. The CDR3 DNA sequence: TGTGCCAGCAGCTTATCAGGGCCGGGGAATTCACCCCTCCACTTT. Its translation: CASSLSGPGNSPLHF.

This clonotype was recorded a few times. The chain recombines TRBV14 with TRBJ1-1; D is uncertain. V shed 0 bases and J shed 10 bases, with 18 bases lying between them. The germline V gene encodes CDR1 SGHDN and CDR2 FVKESK. CDR3 length: 15 residues. The CDR3 DNA is TGTGCCAGCAGCCAAGAGCGGACTCCAGTCGGGGTAGCTTTCTTT. It codes for CASSQERTPVGVAFF.

This clonotype was counted between two and nine times. The chain is built from TRBV11-3 and TRBJ2-3; D uncertain. V lost 5 bases, J lost 6 bases, and 15 bases lay in between. This CDR3 has 14 amino acids. Germline V lookup: CDR1 SGHNT, CDR2 YENEEA. In nucleotides, the CDR3 is TGTGCCAGCAGCAGGATGGGATTACTGGATACGCAGTATTTT. It translates to CASSRMGLLDTQYF.

In its sample, this clonotype was seen many times. The rearrangement uses TRBV20-1 and TRBJ1-1; 7 nucleotides align to TRBD1. V gave up 4 bases and J gave up 5 bases; unmatched junction bases: 4. Germline V gives CDR1 DFQATT, CDR2 SNEGSKA (reference sequence). The CDR3 spans 12 residues. CDR3 residues: CSANQGGTEAFF. CDR3 nucleotides: TGCAGTGCTAATCAGGGGGGGACTGAAGCTTTCTTT.

Ten or more counts support this clonotype. This rearrangement joins TRBV14 to TRBJ1-1; D is uncertain. V was trimmed by 6 bases and J by 0 bases, leaving 11 bases between them. The CDR3 length is 14 residues. The germline V gene encodes CDR1 SGHDN and CDR2 FVKESK. The CDR3 nucleotides are TGTGCCAGCAGTCTCACAGTCCTGAACACTGAAGCTTTCTTT. Encoded protein: CASSLTVLNTEAFF.

Remarks on this clonotype: Since a much larger clone is just one base distant, this may be a read error. The chain employs TRBV6-6 and TRBJ2-3; 8 bases agree with TRBD2. Per germline, CDR1 MNHNY and CDR2 SVGAGI (reference sequence). The CDR3 extends over 14 amino acids. The junction had 9 bases not matched to a gene; V was cut back by 6 bases and J by 7 bases. CDR3 sequence reads: CASRNSGRSNTQYF. DNA for the CDR3: TGTGCCAGCAGAAACAGCGGGAGATCTAATACGCAGTATTTT.

For this clonotype: An end of the junction differs from the germline gene, which may be a read error. The V call is TRBV7-2, the J call TRBJ1-1, with unresolved D. The V gene's germline CDR1 is SGHTA and CDR2 FQGNSA. This CDR3 comprises 14 residues. The CDR3 DNA sequence: TGTGTCAGCAGCCCCAGACTTACGAACACTGAAGCTTTCTTT. Amino acid sequence: CVSSPRLTNTEAFF.

This clonotype was observed at least ten times. V is TRBV21-1 and J is TRBJ2-1; the table assigns TRBD2, which was not confirmed against the DNA. TRBV21-1 is noted as a pseudogene. This CDR3 spans 17 amino acids. In DNA form, the CDR3 reads TGTGCCAGCAGCAAAGCGCTAGCAGGACTAGCGGGACTTGAGCAGTTCTTC. Protein sequence: CASSKALAGLAGLEQFF.

The gene calls are TRBV2 and TRBJ1-4; D gene uncertain. The CDR3 extends over 17 amino acids. V was shortened by 6 bases and J by 1 base, with 18 bases between the two germline ends. In germline, CDR1 is SNHLY, CDR2 FYNNEI. CDR3 protein: CASSRGPSRETNEKLFF. The CDR3 DNA reads TGTGCCAGCAGCCGCGGGCCCTCTAGGGAAACTAATGAAAAACTGTTTTTT.

This clonotype was counted at least ten times. The rearrangement uses TRBV6-5 and TRBJ2-3; D not certain. Germline loops: CDR1 MNHEY, CDR2 SVGAGI. The CDR3 consists of 16 residues. Between the trimmed V and J ends, which lost 6 bases and 6 bases, there was a span of 22 bases. The CDR3 coding sequence is TGTGCCAGCAGACGCACCCCAGGACGAGGCAGGGATACGCAGTATTTT. This codes for CASRRTPGRGRDTQYF.

In its sample, this clonotype was seen many times. The chain has TRBV12-3 or TRBV12-4 and TRBJ2-7; TRBD2 aligns across 10 bases. The CDR3 is 14 amino acids. The V segment lost 1 base and the J segment 6 bases; nucleotides outside the gene matches: 3. The CDR3 loop is CASSLESGRAEQYF. The CDR3 nucleotides read TGTGCCAGCAGTTTAGAAAGCGGGAGGGCCGAGCAGTACTTC.

This clonotype showed up many times. The V gene is TRBV18, the J gene TRBJ2-7; 9 bases fit TRBD2. The junction had 5 bases not matched to a gene; V was cut back by 0 bases and J by 5 bases. The CDR3 has 15 amino acids. CDR1 is KGHSH and CDR2 is LQKENI in the germline V gene. The CDR3 spells CASSPPLREGNEQYF. CDR3 nucleotides: TGTGCCAGCTCACCACCGCTGCGGGAGGGAAACGAGCAGTACTTC.

The rearrangement uses TRBV6-6 and TRBJ1-3; possibly TRBD1 for D (5 bases). Germline-derived CDR1 and CDR2 are MNHNY and SVGAGI (reference sequence). V shed 6 bases and J shed 2 bases, with 14 bases lying between them. The CDR3 extends over 15 amino acids. CDR3 bases: TGTGCCAGCAGCCCCAGGGAAGGTGCTGGAAACACCATATATTTT. Translation gives CASSPREGAGNTIYF.

This clonotype was seen only a few times. This chain connects TRBV4-1 to TRBJ2-3; D gene ambiguous. Trimming took off 1 base at V and 6 bases at J, with 11 bases between the two ends. The CDR3 has 14 amino acids. Germline V gene lookup returns CDR1 MGHRA and CDR2 YSYEKL. CDR3 sequence (DNA): TGCGCCAGCAGCCAAGGGGATAGGGCCGATACGCAGTATTTT. Amino acids: CASSQGDRADTQYF.

This clonotype was seen a few times. The genes are TRBV10-3 and TRBJ1-1; 7 nucleotides agree with TRBD1. CDR3 length equals 14 residues. The V and J ends lost 6 bases and 0 bases, in that order; junction bases with no gene match: 4. Germline-derived CDR1 and CDR2 are ENHRY and SYGVKD. DNA for the CDR3: TGTGCCATCAGCCGAGACAGGGTGAACACTGAAGCTTTCTTT. Translating it yields CAISRDRVNTEAFF.

The sample holds a few counts of this clonotype. The chain combines TRBV3-1 with TRBJ2-3; D gene uncertain. Trimming took 4 bases from V and 3 from J, leaving 11 bases between them. Germline CDR1 is LGHDT and CDR2 is YNNKEL (reference sequence). CDR3 length: 14 amino acids. The CDR3 DNA follows: TGTGCCAGCAGCCTAAAGGGATGGACAGATACGCAGTATTTT. The encoded protein is CASSLKGWTDTQYF.

Note on this clonotype: A much larger clone is a single base away; this may be a read error. The chain is built from TRBV18 and TRBJ1-1, with 7 bases matching TRBD1. The CDR3 length is 15 residues. CDR1 and CDR2 (germline): KGHSH, LQKENI. The CDR3 coding sequence is TGTGCCAGCTCACCACCGGGACAGCTGAACACTAAAGCTTTCTTT. Its translation: CASSPPGQLNTKAFF.

The chain carries TRBV24-1 and TRBJ2-3; possibly TRBD1 for D (5 bases). V dropped 5 bases and J dropped 0 bases, with 5 bases sitting between them. Germline V gives CDR1 KGHDR, CDR2 SFDVKD. The CDR3 totals 13 residues. The CDR3, as DNA: TGTGCCACCAGTGGGGGCAGCACAGATACGCAGTATTTT. Its protein is CATSGGSTDTQYF.